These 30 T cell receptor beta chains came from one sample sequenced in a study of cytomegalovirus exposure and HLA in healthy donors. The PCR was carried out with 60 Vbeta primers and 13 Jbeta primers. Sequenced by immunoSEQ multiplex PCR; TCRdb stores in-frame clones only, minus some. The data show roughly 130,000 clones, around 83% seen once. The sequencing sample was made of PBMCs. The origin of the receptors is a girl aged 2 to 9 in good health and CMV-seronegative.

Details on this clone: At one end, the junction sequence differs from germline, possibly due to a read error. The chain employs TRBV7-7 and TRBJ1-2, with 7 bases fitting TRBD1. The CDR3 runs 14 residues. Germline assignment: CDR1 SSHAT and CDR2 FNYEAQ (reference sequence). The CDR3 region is CASSLIWDRDGYTF. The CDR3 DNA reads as TGTGCTAGCAGCTTAATCTGGGACAGAGATGGCTACACCTTC.

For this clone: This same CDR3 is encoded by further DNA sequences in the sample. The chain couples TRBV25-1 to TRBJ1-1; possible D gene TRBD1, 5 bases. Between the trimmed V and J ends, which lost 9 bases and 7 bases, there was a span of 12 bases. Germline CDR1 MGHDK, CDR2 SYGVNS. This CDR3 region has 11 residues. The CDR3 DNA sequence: TGTGCCAGTAAGGGGTCTAATGAAGCTTTCTTT. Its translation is CASKGSNEAFF.

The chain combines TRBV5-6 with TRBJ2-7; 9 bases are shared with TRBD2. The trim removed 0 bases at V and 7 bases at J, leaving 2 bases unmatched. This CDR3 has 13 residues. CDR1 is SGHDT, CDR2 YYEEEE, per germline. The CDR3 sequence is CASSLVLAGEQYF. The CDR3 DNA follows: TGTGCCAGCAGCTTGGTTCTAGCGGGGGAGCAGTACTTC.

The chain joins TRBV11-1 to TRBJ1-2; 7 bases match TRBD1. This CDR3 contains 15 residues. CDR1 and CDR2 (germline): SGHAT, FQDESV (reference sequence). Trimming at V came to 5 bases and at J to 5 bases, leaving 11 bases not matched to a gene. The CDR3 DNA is TGTGCCAGCAGCGAAGGGGGACAGACGATTTATGGCTACACCTTC. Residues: CASSEGGQTIYGYTF.

In DNA form, the CDR3 reads TGTGCCAGCAGTTATAAAAGACATCTGAACACTGAAGCTTTCTTT. It is translated as CASSYKRHLNTEAFF. The chain combines TRBV28 with TRBJ1-1; D is unresolved. Deletions cut 4 bases from V and 0 bases from J, with 12 bases between. Germline assignment: CDR1 MDHEN and CDR2 SYDVKM. This CDR3 has 15 amino acids.

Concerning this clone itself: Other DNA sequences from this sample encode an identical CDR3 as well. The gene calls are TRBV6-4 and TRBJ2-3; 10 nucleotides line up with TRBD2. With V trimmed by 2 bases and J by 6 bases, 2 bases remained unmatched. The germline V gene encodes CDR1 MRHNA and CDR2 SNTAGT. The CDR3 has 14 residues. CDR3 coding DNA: TGTGCCAGCAGTGACAGCGGGAGGGCCGATACGCAGTATTTT. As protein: CASSDSGRADTQYF.

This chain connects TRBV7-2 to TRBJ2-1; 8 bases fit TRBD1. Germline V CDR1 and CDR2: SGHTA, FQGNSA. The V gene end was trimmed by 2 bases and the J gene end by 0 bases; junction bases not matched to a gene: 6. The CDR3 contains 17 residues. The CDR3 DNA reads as TGTGCCAGCAGCTTACGGACAGGGATTAGCTCCTACAATGAGCAGTTCTTC. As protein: CASSLRTGISSYNEQFF.

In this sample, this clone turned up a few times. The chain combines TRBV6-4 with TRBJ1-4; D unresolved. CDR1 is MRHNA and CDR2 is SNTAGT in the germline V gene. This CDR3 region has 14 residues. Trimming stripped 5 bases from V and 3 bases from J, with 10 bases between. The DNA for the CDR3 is TGTGCCAGCAGTAACAAAGTGGCTAATGAAAAACTGTTTTTT. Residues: CASSNKVANEKLFF.

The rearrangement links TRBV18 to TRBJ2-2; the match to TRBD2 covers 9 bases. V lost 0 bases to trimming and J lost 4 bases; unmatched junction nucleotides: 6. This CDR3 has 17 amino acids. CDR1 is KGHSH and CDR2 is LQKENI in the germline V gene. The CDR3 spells CASSPPGGGAGTGELFF. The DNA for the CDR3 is TGTGCCAGCTCACCACCCGGCGGGGGGGCCGGCACCGGGGAGCTGTTTTTT.

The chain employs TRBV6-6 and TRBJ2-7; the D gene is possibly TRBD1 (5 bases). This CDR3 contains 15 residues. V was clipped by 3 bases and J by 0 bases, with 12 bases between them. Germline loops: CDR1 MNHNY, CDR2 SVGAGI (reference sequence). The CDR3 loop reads CASSYGDSSSYEQYF. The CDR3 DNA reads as TGTGCCAGCAGTTATGGAGACAGTTCCTCCTACGAGCAGTACTTC.

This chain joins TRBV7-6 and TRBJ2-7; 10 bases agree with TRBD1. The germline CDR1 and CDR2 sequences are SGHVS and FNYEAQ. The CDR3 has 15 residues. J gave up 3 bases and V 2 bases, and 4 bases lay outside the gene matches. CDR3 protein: CASSLRGQGFYEQYF. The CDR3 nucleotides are TGTGCCAGCAGCTTAAGGGGACAGGGGTTCTACGAGCAGTACTTC.

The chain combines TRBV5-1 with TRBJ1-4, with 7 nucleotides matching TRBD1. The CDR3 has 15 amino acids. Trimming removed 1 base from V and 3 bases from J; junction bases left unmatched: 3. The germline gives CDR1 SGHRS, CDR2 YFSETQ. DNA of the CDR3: TGCGCCAGCAGCTTGTGGGACAGTCCTAATGAAAAACTGTTTTTT. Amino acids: CASSLWDSPNEKLFF.

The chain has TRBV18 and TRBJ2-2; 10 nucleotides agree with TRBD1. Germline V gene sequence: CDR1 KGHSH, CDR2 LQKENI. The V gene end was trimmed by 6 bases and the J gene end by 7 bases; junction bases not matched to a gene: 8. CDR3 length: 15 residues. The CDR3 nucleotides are TGTGCCAGCTCGCCCGACAGGGGGCCCAGCGGGGAGCTGTTTTTT. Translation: CASSPDRGPSGELFF.

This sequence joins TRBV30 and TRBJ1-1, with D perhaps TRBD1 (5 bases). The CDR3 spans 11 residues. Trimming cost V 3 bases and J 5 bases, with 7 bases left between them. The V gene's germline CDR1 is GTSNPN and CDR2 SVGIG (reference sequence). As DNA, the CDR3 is TGTGCCTGGAGGGGGGGGACTGAAGCTTTCTTT. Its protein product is CAWRGGTEAFF. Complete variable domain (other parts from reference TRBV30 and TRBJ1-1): SQTIHQWPATLVQPVGSPLSLECTVEGTSNPNLYWYRQAAGRGLQLLFYSVGIGQISSEVPQNLSASRPQDRQFILSSKKLLLSDSGFYLCAWRGGTEAFFGQGTRLTVV.

The CDR3 loop is CASSVAGNYEQYF. Here the CDR3 DNA reads TGTGCCAGTAGTGTAGCAGGCAACTACGAGCAGTACTTC. The J gene is TRBJ2-7, the V gene TRBV19; D is unresolved. Deletions cut 5 bases from V and 3 bases from J, with 11 bases between. Germline values: CDR1 LNHDA, CDR2 SQIVND (reference sequence). The CDR3 loop spans 13 amino acids.

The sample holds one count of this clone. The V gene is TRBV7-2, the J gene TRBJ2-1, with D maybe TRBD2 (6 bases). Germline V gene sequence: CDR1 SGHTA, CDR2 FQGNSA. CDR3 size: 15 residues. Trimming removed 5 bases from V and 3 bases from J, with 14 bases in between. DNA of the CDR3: TGTGCCAGCAGCCCACTGGGGGGAGTCTACAATGAGCAGTTCTTC. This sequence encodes CASSPLGGVYNEQFF.

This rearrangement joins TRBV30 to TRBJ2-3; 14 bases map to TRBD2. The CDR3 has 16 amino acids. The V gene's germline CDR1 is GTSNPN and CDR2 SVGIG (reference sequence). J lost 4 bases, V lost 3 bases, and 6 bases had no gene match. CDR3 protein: CAWSKGLAGEADTQYF. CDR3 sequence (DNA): TGTGCCTGGAGCAAGGGACTAGCGGGAGAAGCAGATACGCAGTATTTT.

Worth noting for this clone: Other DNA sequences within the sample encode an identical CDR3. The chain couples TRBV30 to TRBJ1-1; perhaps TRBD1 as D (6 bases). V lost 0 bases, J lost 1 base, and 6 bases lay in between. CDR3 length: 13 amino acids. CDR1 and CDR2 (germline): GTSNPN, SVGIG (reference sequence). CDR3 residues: CAWSVQGNTEAFF. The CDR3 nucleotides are TGTGCCTGGAGTGTACAGGGGAACACTGAAGCTTTCTTT.

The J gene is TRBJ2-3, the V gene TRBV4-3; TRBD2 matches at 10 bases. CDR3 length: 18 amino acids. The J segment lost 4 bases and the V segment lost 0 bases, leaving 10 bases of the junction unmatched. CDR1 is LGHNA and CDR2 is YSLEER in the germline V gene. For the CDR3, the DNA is TGCGCCAGCAGCCAAGATTCAAGCGGGGGGGCGAACGCAGATACGCAGTATTTT. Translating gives CASSQDSSGGANADTQYF.

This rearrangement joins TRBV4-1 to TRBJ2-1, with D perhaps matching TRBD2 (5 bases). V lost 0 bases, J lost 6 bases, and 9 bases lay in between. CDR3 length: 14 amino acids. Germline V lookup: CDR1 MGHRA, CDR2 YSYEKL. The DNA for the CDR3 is TGCGCCAGCAGCCAAGATTTGGACTTCAATGAGCAGTTCTTC. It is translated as CASSQDLDFNEQFF.

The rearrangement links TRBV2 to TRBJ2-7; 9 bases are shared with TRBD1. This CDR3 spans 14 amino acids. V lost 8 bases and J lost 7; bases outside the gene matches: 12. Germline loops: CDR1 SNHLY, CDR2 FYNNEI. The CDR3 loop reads CASCYGQGSKEQYF. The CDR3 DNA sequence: TGTGCCAGCTGCTACGGACAGGGGTCCAAAGAGCAGTACTTC.

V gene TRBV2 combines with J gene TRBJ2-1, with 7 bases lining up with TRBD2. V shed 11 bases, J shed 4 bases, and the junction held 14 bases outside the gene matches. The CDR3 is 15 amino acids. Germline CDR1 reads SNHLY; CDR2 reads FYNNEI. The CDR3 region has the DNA TGTGCCGGGGCGGCAAAGCGGGGCGCGTACAATGAGCAGTTCTTC. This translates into CAGAAKRGAYNEQFF.

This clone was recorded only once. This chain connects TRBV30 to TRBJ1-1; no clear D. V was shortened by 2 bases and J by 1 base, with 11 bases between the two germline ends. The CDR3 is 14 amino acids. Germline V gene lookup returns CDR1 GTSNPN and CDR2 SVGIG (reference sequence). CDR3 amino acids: CAWSLEPGNTEAFF. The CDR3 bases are TGTGCCTGGAGTTTAGAGCCAGGGAACACTGAAGCTTTCTTT.

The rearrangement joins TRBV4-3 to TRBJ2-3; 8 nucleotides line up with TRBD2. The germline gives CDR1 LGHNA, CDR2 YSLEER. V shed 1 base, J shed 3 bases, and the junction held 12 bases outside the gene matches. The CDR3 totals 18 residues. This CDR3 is CASSQGPGGAGETDTQYF. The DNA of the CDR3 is TGCGCCAGCAGCCAAGGCCCGGGGGGAGCGGGGGAAACAGATACGCAGTATTTT.

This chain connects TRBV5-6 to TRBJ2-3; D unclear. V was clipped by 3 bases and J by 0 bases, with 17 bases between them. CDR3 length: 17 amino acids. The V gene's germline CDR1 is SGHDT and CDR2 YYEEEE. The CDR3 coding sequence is TGTGCCAGCAGCTCTAGATCAGACCACGCCAGCACAGATACGCAGTATTTT. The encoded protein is CASSSRSDHASTDTQYF.

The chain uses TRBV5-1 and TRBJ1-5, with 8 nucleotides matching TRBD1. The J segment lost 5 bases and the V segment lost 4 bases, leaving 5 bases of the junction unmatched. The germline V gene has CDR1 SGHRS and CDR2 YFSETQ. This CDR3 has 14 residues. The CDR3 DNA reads TGCGCCAGCAGCCAGGGGGCAAAGGATCAGCCCCAGCATTTT. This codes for CASSQGAKDQPQHF.

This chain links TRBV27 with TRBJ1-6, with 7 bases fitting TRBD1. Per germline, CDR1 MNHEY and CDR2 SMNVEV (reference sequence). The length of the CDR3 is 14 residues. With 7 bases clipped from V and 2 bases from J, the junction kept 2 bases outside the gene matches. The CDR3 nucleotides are TGTGCCAGCAAGACAGGGACCTATAATTCACCCCTCCACTTT. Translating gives CASKTGTYNSPLHF.

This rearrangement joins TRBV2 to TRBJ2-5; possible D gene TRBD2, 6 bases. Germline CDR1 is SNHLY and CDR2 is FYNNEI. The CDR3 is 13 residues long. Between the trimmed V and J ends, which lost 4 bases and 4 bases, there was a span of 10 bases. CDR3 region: CASSVVRGETQYF. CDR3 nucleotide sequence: TGTGCCAGCAGTGTGGTGCGGGGAGAGACCCAGTACTTC.

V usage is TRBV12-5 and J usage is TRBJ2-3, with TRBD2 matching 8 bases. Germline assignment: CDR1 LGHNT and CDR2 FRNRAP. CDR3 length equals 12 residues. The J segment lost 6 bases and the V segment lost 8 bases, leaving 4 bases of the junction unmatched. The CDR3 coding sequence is TGTGCTAGTTCCCCGGGGGGGGATACGCAGTATTTT. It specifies CASSPGGDTQYF.

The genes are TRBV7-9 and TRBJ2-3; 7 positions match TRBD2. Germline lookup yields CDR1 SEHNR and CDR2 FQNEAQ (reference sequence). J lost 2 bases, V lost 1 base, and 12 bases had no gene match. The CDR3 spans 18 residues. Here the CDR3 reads CASSLDAGDLWVTDTQYF. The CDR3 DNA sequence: TGTGCCAGCAGCTTAGATGCGGGGGATCTGTGGGTCACAGATACGCAGTATTTT.